This T cell receptor beta chain originates from a study of blood T cell repertoires in COVID-19. TCRdb keeps only in-frame clones here, not all; method: immunoSEQ multiplex PCR. Here the sample spans 90,000 to 100,000 clones, roughly nine tenths being singletons. The CDR3 runs 17 residues. V was shortened by 0 bases and J by 1 base, with 15 bases between the two germline ends. Looked up from germline, CDR1 is SGHRS and CDR2 is YFSETQ. Enrolled during active infection, Seattle patients were then followed longitudinally. The receptor comes from a man over 45 with COVID-19, enrolled during active disease. The rearrangement uses TRBV5-1 and TRBJ2-3, with D unclear. Sequencing was performed on peripheral blood. In nucleotides, the CDR3 is TGCGCCAGCAGCTTGGCCCTACAGCAACCCCGCACAGATACGCAGTATTTT. Translating gives CASSLALQQPRTDTQYF.